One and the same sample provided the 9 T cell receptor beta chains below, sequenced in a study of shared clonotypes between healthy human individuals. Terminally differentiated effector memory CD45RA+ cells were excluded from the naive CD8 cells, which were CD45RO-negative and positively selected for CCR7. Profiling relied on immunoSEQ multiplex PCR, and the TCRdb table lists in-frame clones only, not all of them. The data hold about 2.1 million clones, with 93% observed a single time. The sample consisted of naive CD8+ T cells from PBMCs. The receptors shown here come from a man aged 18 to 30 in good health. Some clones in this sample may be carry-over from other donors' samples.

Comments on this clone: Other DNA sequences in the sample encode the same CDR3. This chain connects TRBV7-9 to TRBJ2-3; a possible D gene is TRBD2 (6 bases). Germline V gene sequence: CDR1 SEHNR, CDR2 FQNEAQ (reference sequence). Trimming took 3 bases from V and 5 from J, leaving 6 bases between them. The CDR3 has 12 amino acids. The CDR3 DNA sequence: TGTGCCAGCAGCTTTAGCGGAGATACGCAGTATTTT. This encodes CASSFSGDTQYF.

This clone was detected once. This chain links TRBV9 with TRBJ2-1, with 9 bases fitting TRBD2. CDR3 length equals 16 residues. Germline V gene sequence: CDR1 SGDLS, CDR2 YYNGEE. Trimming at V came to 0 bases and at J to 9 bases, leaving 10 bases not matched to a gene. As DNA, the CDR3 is TGTGCCAGCAGCGTAGCGGGCGGGAGGGGCGTTCGTGAGCAGTTCTTC. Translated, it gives CASSVAGGRGVREQFF.

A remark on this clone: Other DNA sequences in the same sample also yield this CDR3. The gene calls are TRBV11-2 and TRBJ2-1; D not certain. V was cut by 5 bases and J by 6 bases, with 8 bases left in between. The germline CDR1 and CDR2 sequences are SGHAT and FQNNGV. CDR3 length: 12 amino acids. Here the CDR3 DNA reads TGTGCCAGCAGCCCAGGTGGCAATGAGCAGTTCTTC. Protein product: CASSPGGNEQFF.

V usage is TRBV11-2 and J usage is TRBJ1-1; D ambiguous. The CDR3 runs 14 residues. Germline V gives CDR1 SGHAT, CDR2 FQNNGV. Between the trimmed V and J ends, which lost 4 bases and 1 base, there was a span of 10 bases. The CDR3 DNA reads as TGTGCCAGCAGCTCCAGCCGATCGAACACTGAAGCTTTCTTT. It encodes CASSSSRSNTEAFF.

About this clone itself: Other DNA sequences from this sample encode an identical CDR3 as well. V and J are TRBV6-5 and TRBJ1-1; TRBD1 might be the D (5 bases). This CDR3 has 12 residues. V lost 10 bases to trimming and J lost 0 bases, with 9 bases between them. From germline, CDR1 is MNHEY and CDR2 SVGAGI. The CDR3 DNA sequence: TGTGCCACGGGACGACTGAACACTGAAGCTTTCTTT. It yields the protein CATGRLNTEAFF.

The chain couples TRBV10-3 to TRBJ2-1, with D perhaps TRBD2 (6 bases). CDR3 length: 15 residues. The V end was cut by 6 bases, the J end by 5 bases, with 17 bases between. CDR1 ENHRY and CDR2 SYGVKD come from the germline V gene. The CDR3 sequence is CAISWGGPRDNEQFF. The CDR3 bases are TGTGCCATCAGCTGGGGAGGCCCTAGGGACAATGAGCAGTTCTTC.

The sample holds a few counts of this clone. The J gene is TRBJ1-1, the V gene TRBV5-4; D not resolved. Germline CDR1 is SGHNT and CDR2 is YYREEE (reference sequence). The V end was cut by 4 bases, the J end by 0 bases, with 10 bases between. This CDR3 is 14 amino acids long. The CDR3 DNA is TGTGCCAGCAGCCGGCCGGAGATGAACACTGAAGCTTTCTTT. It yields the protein CASSRPEMNTEAFF.

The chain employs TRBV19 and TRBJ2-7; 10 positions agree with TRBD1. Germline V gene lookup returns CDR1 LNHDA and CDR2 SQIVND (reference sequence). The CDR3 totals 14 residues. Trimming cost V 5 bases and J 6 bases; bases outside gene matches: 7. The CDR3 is CASSSGTGASEQYF. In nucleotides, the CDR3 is TGTGCCAGTAGTTCCGGGACAGGGGCTAGCGAGCAGTACTTC.

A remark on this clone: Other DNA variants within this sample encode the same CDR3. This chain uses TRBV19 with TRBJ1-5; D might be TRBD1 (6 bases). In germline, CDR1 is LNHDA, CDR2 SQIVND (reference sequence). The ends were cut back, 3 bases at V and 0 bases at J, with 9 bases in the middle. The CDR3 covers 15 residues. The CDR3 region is CASSILRGSNQPQHF. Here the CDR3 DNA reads TGTGCCAGTAGTATCCTCAGGGGTAGCAATCAGCCCCAGCATTTT.